The present T cell receptor (beta chain) was sequenced within a study of T-cell reconstitution after alpha-beta-depleted transplantation in children (dated by TCRdb to the mid-2010s). Context from the whole study: The study quantitatively tracked T-cell immune reconstitution after TCRalphabeta/CD19-depleted allogeneic hematopoietic cell transplantation in children using TCR repertoire profiling. The study at large found these results: In some patients, the high TCRbeta diversity seen at day 60 was put down to recipient T cells and intrathymic progenitors that had survived conditioning. About two months after transplant, the apparently early recovery of alphabetaT-cell counts reportedly depended on just several hundred clones that had expanded rapidly and came from non-depleted graft cells. Over the following months the frequencies of hyperexpanded clones went down, and after one year T-cell counts and TCRbeta diversity were mostly credited to newly produced T cells.

Libraries were built with PCR. For sequencing, an Illumina HiSeq 2500 was employed. To normalize quantification of the TCRbeta repertoire, the TCR libraries were built with molecular barcoding that relied on unique molecular identifiers. TCRdb reran the public reads through fastp at Q25 and MiXCR, keeping productive beta chains. For every CDR3 protein sequence, its rows merge into one entry that carries the most common genes and DNA. This sample holds about 300,000 distinct CDR3 sequences; 10% were observed only once. Of the sample, 7.5% is held by the ten largest clones. Trimming removed 2 bases from V and 0 bases from J, leaving 11 bases between the germline ends. The CDR3 numbers 15 residues from cysteine through phenylalanine. Just the 45-base CDR3 DNA is kept, in frame starting at base 1. For CDR1 and CDR2, the germline V gene lists MNHEY and SVGAGI. This clonotype has a count of ten or more. This receptor's antigen is unknown. Qualities for individual bases were not recorded, and no much larger clone is one base off.

The treatment or condition label on this specimen signifies: allogeneic hematopoietic cell transplantation with graft depleted of TCRalphabeta T cells and CD19 B cells. TCRalphabeta/CD19-depleted allogeneic hematopoietic cell grafts were given to the transplant recipients, all of whom were children. The sequencing here drew on PBMCs, taken before TCRalphabeta/CD19-depleted stem cell transplant. The chain uses TRBV6-5 and TRBJ2-7, with TRBD1 tentatively as D gene (6 bases match). This sequence originates from a boy under three years old with acute myeloid leukemia, due to receive a stem cell transplant. The DNA sequence follows: TGTGCCAGCAGTTACACCCGGGACAACTCCTACGAGCAGTACTTC. It translates as CASSYTRDNSYEQYF.